This T cell receptor (beta chain) was sequenced for a study of blood T cells in healthy people across ages. Study results and caveats: The study found TCR beta diversity correlated strongly with naive T cell percentage. Unsorted PBMC input precluded a conclusive naive versus antigen-experienced comparison.

The CDR3 has 14 residues. Germline CDR1 reads MNHEY; CDR2 reads SVGEGT. With regard to this clonotype: Its antigen is currently unknown. Relative to the germline gene, one junction end is altered; a read error may explain this.

Each sample yielded at least 5 micrograms of PBMC total RNA. A sample-barcoded 5' primer and a J-beta primer mix were used in a second PCR of about 7 to 12 cycles. Tagging of each cDNA molecule was performed by a template-switch adaptor with 12 random nucleotides. TCRdb re-derived calls from the 5' RACE reads in MiXCR, one entry per CDR3 protein. The sample shows roughly 1.7 million distinct CDR3 sequences, about 31% of them seen only once. The sequence came from a woman in her thirties in good health. This sequence joins TRBV6-2 or TRBV6-3 and TRBJ2-3, with unresolved D. The sequencing input was blood. CDR3: CASSYSTFTDTLYF. For the CDR3, the DNA is TGTGCCAGCAGTTACTCGACTTTCACAGATACGCTGTATTTT.